The clone carrying this T cell receptor (beta chain) occurred many times. The CDR3 is 13 amino acids. The V segment lost 5 bases and the J segment 1 base; nucleotides outside the gene matches: 1. Per germline, CDR1 SGHNT and CDR2 YENEEA. Template material for amplifying TCR beta CDR3 regions consisted of RNA transcripts. An initial round of RT-PCR targeting the TCR CDR3 relied on the HTBI primer set. TCRdb re-derived calls from the multiplex PCR reads in MiXCR, one entry per CDR3 protein. This table holds fewer than 350,000 distinct CDR3 sequences, about an eighth found once. The data stem from a study of T cells in Graves' hyperthyroidism and ophthalmopathy.

The sequence came from a woman between 35 and 50 years old with Graves' hyperthyroidism. The V call is TRBV11-3, the J call TRBJ2-5; TRBD1 agrees at 7 bases. Sample: blood. The CDR3 nucleotides read TGTGCCAGCAGCCGACAGGGCCAAGAGACCCAGTACTTC. This encodes CASSRQGQETQYF.